This is a list of T cell receptor beta chains from one sample in a study of CD8+ T cells in alopecia areata. Repertoires were generated with immunoSEQ multiplex PCR, while TCRdb's copy carries only in-frame clones and drops some. In the table there are about 200,000 clones, 64% of which are singletons. Sequencing was performed on CD4+ T cells sorted from blood, taken at week 4, from a patient treated with tofacitinib. The receptors originated from a human donor with alopecia areata. Both conserved end residues are part of each CDR3. D genes are given only for firm matches. Where a row states a size, it is once, few, many or the class of an expanded clone; other rows omit it.

D gene	clone size	V gene	J gene	CDR3 protein	CDR3 DNA
TRBD2	.	TRBV4-1	TRBJ2-2	CASSQEIGGAAGELFF	TGCGCCAGCAGCCAAGAGATCGGGGGGGCAGCCGGGGAGCTGTTTTTT
TRBD1	.	TRBV6-5	TRBJ1-4	CASSSGQVAEKLFF	TGTGCCAGCAGTTCAGGACAGGTCGCTGAAAAACTGTTTTTT
.	.	TRBV7-9	TRBJ2-7	CASSLRGWPYEQYF	TGTGCCAGCAGCTTAAGAGGGTGGCCCTACGAGCAGTACTTC
TRBD1	.	TRBV5-1	TRBJ2-3	CASSSTGADTQYF	TGCGCCAGCAGCTCCACAGGGGCAGATACGCAGTATTTT
.	.	TRBV7-2	TRBJ2-5	CASSPTGTRVTQYF	TGTGCCAGCAGCCCTACTGGGACCCGGGTGACCCAGTACTTC
.	.	TRBV4-3	TRBJ2-3	CASSQGRGSADTQYF	TGCGCCAGCAGCCAAGGAAGAGGGAGCGCAGATACGCAGTATTTT
.	.	TRBV5-4	TRBJ2-5	CASSLGREKETQYF	TGTGCCAGCAGCTTAGGCAGGGAGAAAGAGACCCAGTACTTC
TRBD1	.	TRBV29-1	TRBJ1-1	CSVPQGPQAFF	TGCAGCGTTCCACAGGGGCCGCAAGCTTTCTTT
TRBD2	.	TRBV4-2	TRBJ2-4	CASRGLARDIQYF	TGTGCCAGCAGAGGACTAGCTCGGGACATTCAGTACTTC
.	.	TRBV6-5	TRBJ1-6	CASSAGGGNSPLHF	TGTGCCAGCAGTGCGGGGGGCGGTAATTCACCCCTCCACTTT
TRBD1	.	TRBV30	TRBJ2-3	CAFDRGITDTQYF	TGTGCCTTTGACAGGGGGATCACAGATACGCAGTATTTT
.	.	TRBV29-1	TRBJ1-1	CSVIRQNTEAFF	TGCAGCGTCATCAGGCAGAACACTGAAGCTTTCTTT
TRBD1	.	TRBV5-4	TRBJ2-7	CASSLPGQGGFHEQYF	TGTGCCAGCAGCTTGCCGGGACAGGGAGGGTTCCACGAGCAGTACTTC
.	.	TRBV2	TRBJ1-1	CASSELENTEAFF	TGTGCCAGCAGTGAACTAGAAAACACTGAAGCTTTCTTT
.	.	TRBV29-1	TRBJ2-6	CSVDWERSGANVLTF	TGCAGCGTTGATTGGGAAAGGTCTGGGGCCAACGTCCTGACTTTC
TRBD1	few	TRBV29-1	TRBJ1-1	CSGGQGAMNTEAFF	TGCAGCGGCGGACAGGGGGCGATGAACACTGAAGCTTTCTTT
TRBD1	.	TRBV29-1	TRBJ1-2	CSVERDRARGYTF	TGCAGCGTTGAAAGGGACAGGGCTAGGGGCTACACCTTC
.	.	TRBV28	TRBJ1-1	CASRTPTPGRWNTEAFF	TGTGCCAGCAGGACCCCGACCCCCGGACGGTGGAACACTGAAGCTTTCTTT
.	.	TRBV29-1	TRBJ1-1	CSAWGGNTEAFF	TGCAGCGCTTGGGGGGGAAACACTGAAGCTTTCTTT
.	.	TRBV25-1	TRBJ2-2	CASSEFPLAGELFF	TGTGCCAGCAGTGAATTCCCGTTGGCCGGGGAGCTGTTTTTT
TRBD1	.	TRBV4-1	TRBJ1-2	CASSQDHGTAKYGYTF	TGCGCCAGCAGCCAAGATCACGGGACAGCCAAGTATGGCTACACCTTC
TRBD1	.	TRBV29-1	TRBJ2-1	CSVNPGTGFNEQFF	TGCAGCGTTAACCCCGGGACAGGGTTCAATGAGCAGTTCTTC
.	once	TRBV5-6	TRBJ1-4	CASSPRTYEKLFF	TGTGCCAGCAGCCCTCGAACATACGAAAAACTGTTTTTT
.	.	TRBV30	TRBJ1-1	CAWNPPRGWNTEAFF	TGTGCCTGGAATCCTCCCCGGGGATGGAACACTGAAGCTTTCTTT
.	.	TRBV11-2	TRBJ2-3	CASSLEYTDTQYF	TGTGCCAGCAGCTTGGAGTACACAGATACGCAGTATTTT
TRBD2	few	TRBV6-5	TRBJ2-7	CASRPGLAGEYEQYF	TGTGCCAGCAGGCCGGGACTAGCGGGGGAATACGAGCAGTACTTC
.	.	TRBV10-2	TRBJ2-5	CASSEVNQETQYF	TGCGCCAGCAGTGAGGTGAACCAAGAGACCCAGTACTTC
.	.	TRBV9	TRBJ2-3	CASSARAAGDTQYF	TGTGCCAGCAGCGCCCGGGCGGCGGGAGATACGCAGTATTTT
TRBD1	.	TRBV27	TRBJ1-2	CASTTLGRDRVKGYTF	TGTGCCAGCACCACCTTGGGCCGGGACAGGGTAAAAGGCTACACCTTC
TRBD1	.	TRBV19	TRBJ1-2	CASSLQGSANYGYTF	TGTGCCAGTAGTCTACAGGGGTCGGCTAACTATGGCTACACCTTC
TRBD2	.	TRBV4-1	TRBJ2-2	CASSQGLAGRNTGELFF	TGCGCCAGCAGCCAAGGACTAGCGGGGAGGAACACCGGGGAGCTGTTTTTT
.	.	TRBV19	TRBJ2-3	CASSIESSGLYIVDTQYF	TGTGCCAGTAGTATAGAAAGCTCCGGACTGTACATCGTCGATACGCAGTATTTT
TRBD1	.	TRBV30	TRBJ1-6	CAWSAGQGNSPLHF	TGTGCCTGGAGTGCAGGACAGGGAAATTCACCCCTCCACTTT
.	few	TRBV5-4	TRBJ2-7	CASSLGQYEQYF	TGTGCCAGCAGCTTGGGACAGTACGAGCAGTACTTC
.	.	TRBV5-1	TRBJ2-1	CASSLEGEYYNEQFF	TGCGCCAGCAGCTTGGAAGGGGAATACTACAATGAGCAGTTCTTC
.	.	TRBV29-1	TRBJ1-1	CSVGRTANTEAFF	TGCAGCGTGGGAAGGACAGCGAACACTGAAGCTTTCTTT
.	.	TRBV5-6	TRBJ1-2	CASSDNYGYTF	TGTGCCAGCAGCGATAACTATGGCTACACCTTC
.	.	TRBV5-4	TRBJ2-1	CASRPKDNNEQFF	TGTGCCAGCAGACCTAAGGACAACAATGAGCAGTTCTTC
.	few	TRBV7-2	TRBJ1-4	CASSSGTKGEKLFF	TGTGCCAGCAGCTCCGGGACAAAGGGTGAAAAACTGTTTTTT
TRBD1	.	TRBV29-1	TRBJ2-3	CSVATGAVTDTQYF	TGCAGCGTCGCGACAGGGGCGGTTACGGATACGCAGTATTTT
.	.	TRBV14	TRBJ1-1	CASSLGFGNTEAFF	TGTGCCAGCAGCCTAGGATTTGGGAACACTGAAGCTTTCTTT
.	.	TRBV29-1	TRBJ1-3	CSVHREGSGNTIYF	TGCAGCGTTCATAGGGAGGGGTCTGGAAACACCATATATTTT
TRBD2	.	TRBV6-6	TRBJ2-7	CASSPGLAGRGEQYF	TGTGCCAGCAGTCCCGGACTAGCGGGGAGAGGGGAGCAGTACTTC
.	.	TRBV19	TRBJ1-5	CASTGGAGQPQHF	TGTGCCAGTACCGGGGGGGCAGGACAGCCCCAGCATTTT
.	.	TRBV7-2	TRBJ2-3	CASSLLGPPADTQYF	TGTGCCAGCAGCTTGCTGGGACCCCCCGCAGATACGCAGTATTTT